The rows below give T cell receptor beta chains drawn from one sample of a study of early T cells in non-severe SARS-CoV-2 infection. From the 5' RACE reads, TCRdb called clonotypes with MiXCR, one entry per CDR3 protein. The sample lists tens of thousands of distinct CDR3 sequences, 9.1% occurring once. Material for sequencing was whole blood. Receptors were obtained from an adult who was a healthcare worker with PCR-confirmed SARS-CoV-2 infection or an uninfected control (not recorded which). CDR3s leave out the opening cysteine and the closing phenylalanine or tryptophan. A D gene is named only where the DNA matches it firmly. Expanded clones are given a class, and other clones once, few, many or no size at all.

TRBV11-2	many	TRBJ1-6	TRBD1	ASSSGTAYSPLH
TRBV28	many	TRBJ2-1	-	ASAGTADYNEQF
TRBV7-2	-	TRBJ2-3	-	ASSGPAGVVSTDTQY
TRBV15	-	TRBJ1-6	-	ATSRSGSYNSPLH
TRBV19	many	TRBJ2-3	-	ASSTDRTDTQY
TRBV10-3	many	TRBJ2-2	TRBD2	ATSEAGGPGELF
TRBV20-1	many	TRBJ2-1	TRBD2	SAPSGLAGSNEQF
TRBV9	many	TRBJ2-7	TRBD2	ASSPIAGSAYEQY
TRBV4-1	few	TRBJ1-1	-	ASSQEGARGTEAF
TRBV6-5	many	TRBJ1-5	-	ASSKTDGYNQPQH
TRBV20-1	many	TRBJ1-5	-	SARPYSDQPQH
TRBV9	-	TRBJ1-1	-	ASGPGNTEAF
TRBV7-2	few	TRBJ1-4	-	ASSQVTGEKLF
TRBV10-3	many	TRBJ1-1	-	AIRGQLRLPDEAF
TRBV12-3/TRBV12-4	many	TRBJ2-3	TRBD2	ASSLDTGTSD
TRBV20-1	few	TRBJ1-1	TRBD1	SAIRGKNTEAF
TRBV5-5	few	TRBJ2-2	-	ASTPTRPNTGELF
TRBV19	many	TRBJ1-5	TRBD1	ASLPRGNSNQPQH
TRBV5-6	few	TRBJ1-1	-	ASSLMAIGPPGRAF
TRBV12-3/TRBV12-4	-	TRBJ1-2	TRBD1	ASSIGQGLYGYT
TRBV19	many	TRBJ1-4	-	ASTTGHGVRKLF
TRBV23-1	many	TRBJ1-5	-	ASSQSLSYSNQPQH
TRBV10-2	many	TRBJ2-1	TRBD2	ASQPHRGTSGSSYNEQF
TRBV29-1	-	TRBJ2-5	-	SVEQNSETQY
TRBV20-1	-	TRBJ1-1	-	SAIEGTPEAF
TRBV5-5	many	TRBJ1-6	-	ASSLQGAAYNSPLH
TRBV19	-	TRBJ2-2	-	ASSTDSSSNTGELF
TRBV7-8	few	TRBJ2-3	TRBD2	ASSLPGLAADTQY
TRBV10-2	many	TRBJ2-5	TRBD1	ASSGTGGRGGQY
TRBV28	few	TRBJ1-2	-	ASSHRERNYGYT
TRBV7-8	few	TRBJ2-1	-	ASSLAGLPRNEQF
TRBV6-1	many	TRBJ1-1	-	ASNLPGREGTEAF
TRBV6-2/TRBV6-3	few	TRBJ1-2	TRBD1	ASRSTGGNYGYT
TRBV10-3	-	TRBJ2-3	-	AISEPTKNTQY
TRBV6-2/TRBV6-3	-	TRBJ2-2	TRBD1	ASTRTGANTGELF
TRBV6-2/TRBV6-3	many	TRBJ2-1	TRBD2	ASSRTSGRGLNEQF
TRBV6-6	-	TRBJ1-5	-	ASSYSYSNQPQH
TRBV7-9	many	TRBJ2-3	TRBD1	ASSLAGTESTDTQY